The 2 T cell receptor beta chains below were found in one sample sequenced in a study of blood T cell repertoires in COVID-19. TCRdb keeps only in-frame clones here, not all; method: immunoSEQ multiplex PCR. The data hold about 210,000 clones, with around 88% observed a single time. Sequencing used PBMCs or T cells enriched from blood (not recorded which). These receptors originate from a middle-aged woman with acute COVID-19.

V gene TRBV30 combines with J gene TRBJ1-5; perhaps TRBD1 as D (6 bases). The CDR3 extends over 14 amino acids. The germline gives CDR1 GTSNPN, CDR2 SVGIG (reference sequence). Trimming stripped 2 bases from V and 1 base from J, with 9 bases between. DNA of the CDR3: TGTGCCTGGAGTAACGGACAGAGCAATCAGCCCCAGCATTTT. This gives the protein CAWSNGQSNQPQHF.

CDR3 sequence (DNA): TGTGCCAGCAGCTTGGGAGGGAAAGAGACCCAGTACTTC. Encoded protein: CASSLGGKETQYF. V is TRBV5-4 and J is TRBJ2-5; a weak D match, TRBD2 (5 bases). V was shortened by 0 bases and J by 3 bases, with 6 bases between the two germline ends. The CDR3 extends over 13 amino acids. Per the germline V gene, CDR1 is SGHNT and CDR2 is YYREEE (reference sequence).